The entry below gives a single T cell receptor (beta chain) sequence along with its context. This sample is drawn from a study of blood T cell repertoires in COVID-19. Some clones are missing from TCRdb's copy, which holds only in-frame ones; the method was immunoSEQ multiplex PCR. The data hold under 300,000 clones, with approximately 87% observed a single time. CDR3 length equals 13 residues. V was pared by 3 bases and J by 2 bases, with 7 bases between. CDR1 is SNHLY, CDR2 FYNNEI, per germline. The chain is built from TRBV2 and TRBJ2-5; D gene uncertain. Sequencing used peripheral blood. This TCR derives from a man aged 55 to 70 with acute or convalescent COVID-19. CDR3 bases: TGTGCCAGCAGTGAGGTGAGACAAGAGACCCAGTACTTC. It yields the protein CASSEVRQETQYF.